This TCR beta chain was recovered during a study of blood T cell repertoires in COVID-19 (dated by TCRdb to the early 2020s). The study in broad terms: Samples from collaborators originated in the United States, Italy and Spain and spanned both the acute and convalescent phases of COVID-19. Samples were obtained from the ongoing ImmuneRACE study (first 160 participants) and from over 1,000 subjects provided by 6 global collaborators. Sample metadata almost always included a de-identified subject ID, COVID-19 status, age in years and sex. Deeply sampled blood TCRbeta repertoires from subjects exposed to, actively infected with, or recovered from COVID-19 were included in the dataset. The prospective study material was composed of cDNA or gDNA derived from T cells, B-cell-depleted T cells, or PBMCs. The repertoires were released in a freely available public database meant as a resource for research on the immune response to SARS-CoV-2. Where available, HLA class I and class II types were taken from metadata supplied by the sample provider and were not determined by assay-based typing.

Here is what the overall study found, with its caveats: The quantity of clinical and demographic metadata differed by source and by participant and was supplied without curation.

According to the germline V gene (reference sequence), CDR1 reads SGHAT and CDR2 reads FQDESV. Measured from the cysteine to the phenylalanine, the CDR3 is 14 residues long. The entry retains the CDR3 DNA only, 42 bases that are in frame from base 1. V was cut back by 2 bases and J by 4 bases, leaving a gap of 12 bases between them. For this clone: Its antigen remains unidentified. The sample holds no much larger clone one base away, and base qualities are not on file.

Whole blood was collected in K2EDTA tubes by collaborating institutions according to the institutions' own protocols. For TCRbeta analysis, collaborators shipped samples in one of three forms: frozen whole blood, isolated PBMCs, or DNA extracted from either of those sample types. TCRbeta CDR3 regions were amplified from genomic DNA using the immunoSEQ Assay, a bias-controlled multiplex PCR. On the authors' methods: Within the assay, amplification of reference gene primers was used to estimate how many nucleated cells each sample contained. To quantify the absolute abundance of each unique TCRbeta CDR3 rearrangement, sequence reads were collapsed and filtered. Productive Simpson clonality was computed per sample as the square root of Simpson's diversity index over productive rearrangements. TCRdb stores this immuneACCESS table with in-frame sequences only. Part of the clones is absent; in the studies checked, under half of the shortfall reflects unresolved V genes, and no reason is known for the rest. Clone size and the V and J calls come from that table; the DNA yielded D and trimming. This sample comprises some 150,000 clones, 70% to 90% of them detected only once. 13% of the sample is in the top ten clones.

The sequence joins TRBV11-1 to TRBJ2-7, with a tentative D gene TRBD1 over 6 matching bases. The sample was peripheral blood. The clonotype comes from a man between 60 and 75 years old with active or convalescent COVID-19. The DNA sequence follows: TGTGCCAGCAGCTTATCGCGCAGGGGTTACGAGCAGTACTTC. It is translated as CASSLSRRGYEQYF.